This T cell receptor (beta chain) emerged from a study of human T cells and chemical hapten exposure. Study-wide context: Per-sample variation in TCR yield stemmed mainly from small pooled library volume differences. The study's findings and limits: TCRs exceeding a frequency of 1 in 1000 stayed unchanged under DPC sensitization. More PT1 expanded TCRs went with higher patch test scores.

TCRdb passed the RACE reads through MiXCR, listing each CDR3 protein once. The data show about 40,000 distinct CDR3 sequences, with approximately 3.3% seen just once and approximately 6.7% held by the top ten. Points on this clonotype: Antigen specificity is unknown.

V shed 0 bases and J shed 0 bases, with 3 bases lying between them. The CDR3 has 14 residues. Time point noted: patch test 2, 6 weeks after DPC sensitization. Treatment here: therapeutic diphenylcyclopropenone sensitization with weekly scalp DPC. The V and J genes are TRBV12-3 or TRBV12-4 and TRBJ1-3; D remains ambiguous. This specimen was whole blood, taken in connection with sensitization to the hapten diphenylcyclopropenone (DPC). The receptor comes from a man between 40 and 49 years old with alopecia areata. Some clones in this sample may be carry-over from other donors' samples. DNA of the CDR3: TGTGCCAGCAGTTTAGCGAGCTCTGGAAACACCATATATTTT. It specifies CASSLASSGNTIYF.